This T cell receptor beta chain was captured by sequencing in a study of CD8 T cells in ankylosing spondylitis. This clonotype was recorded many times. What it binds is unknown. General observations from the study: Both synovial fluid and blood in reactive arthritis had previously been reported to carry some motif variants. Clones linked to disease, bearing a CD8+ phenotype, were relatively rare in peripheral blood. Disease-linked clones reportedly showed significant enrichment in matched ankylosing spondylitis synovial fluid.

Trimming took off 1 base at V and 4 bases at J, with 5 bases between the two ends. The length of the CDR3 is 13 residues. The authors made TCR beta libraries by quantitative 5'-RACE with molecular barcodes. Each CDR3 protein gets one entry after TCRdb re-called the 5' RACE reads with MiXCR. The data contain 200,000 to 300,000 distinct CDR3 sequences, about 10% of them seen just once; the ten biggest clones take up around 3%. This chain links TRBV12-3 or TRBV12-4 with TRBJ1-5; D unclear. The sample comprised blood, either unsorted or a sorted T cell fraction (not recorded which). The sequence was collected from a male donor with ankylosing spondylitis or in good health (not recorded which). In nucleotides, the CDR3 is TGTGCCAGCAGTTTAGAAGAAAATCAGCCCCAGCATTTT. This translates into CASSLEENQPQHF.